This TCR beta chain was sequenced during a study of Ad26.COV2.S vaccination and SARS-CoV-2 variants. About the study: Once, or twice with 56 days between doses, Ad26.COV2.S was given intramuscularly.

With 4 bases removed from V and 4 bases from J, the gap between germline ends came to 7 bases. CDR3 size: 13 residues. TCRdb's table, derived via immunoSEQ multiplex PCR, lists solely in-frame clones and lacks some. This sample has around 400,000 clones; 70% to 90% occur once, and the top ten carry under 2%. As for treatment: 15 to 20 received Ad26.COV2.S at low or high dose, single or two shots; about 5 received placebo; per-sample allocation not given. Material that was analyzed had been drawn on day 63 after the first vaccine or placebo injection. This clonotype was obtained from a person between 18 and 65 years old who received the Ad26.COV2.S COVID-19 vaccine or a placebo. The sample here was peripheral blood, taken in a trial of Ad26.COV2.S vaccine versus placebo. V is TRBV12-3 or TRBV12-4 and J is TRBJ2-2, with TRBD2 as a possible D gene (6 bases). CDR3 region: CASSSGSTGELFF. The CDR3 DNA follows: TGTGCCAGCAGTTCCGGGAGCACCGGGGAGCTGTTTTTT.